This TCR beta chain came from a study of shared clonotypes between healthy human individuals. On the study more broadly: The study enrolled a couple of women and a few men aged 18 to 49. Each donor contributed plates that comprised three CD4 naive, three CD4 memory, two CD8 naive and one CD8 memory.

Germline V lookup: CDR1 LNHNV, CDR2 YYDKDF (reference sequence). Trimming left V 7 bases short and J 4 bases short, with 19 bases between. The CDR3 sequence is 15 residues long. The data were produced by immunoSEQ multiplex PCR, yet TCRdb's version contains in-frame clones alone and is incomplete. The sample shows more than 900,000 clones, roughly 74% of them seen only once. Of note for this clone: The antigen is undetermined.

General study points: Unshared clonotypes carried lower generation probabilities than those common to all four donors.

The split of CD4+ cells yielded CD45RA+ naive and CD45RA-negative memory subsets. Specimen: memory CD4+ T cells from PBMCs. Subset reported: CD45RA-negative fraction. This sequence joins TRBV15 and TRBJ2-5; D is uncertain. This receptor was obtained from a young man in good health. Some clones in this sample may be carry-over from other donors' samples. The CDR3 protein is CATKAGLNWGETQYF. The CDR3 DNA reads TGTGCCACCAAGGCAGGCCTCAATTGGGGAGAGACCCAGTACTTC. The full variable domain, its missing parts supplied by reference TRBV15 and TRBJ2-5, is DAMVIQNPRYQVTQFGKPVTLSCSQTLNHNVMYWYQQKSSQAPKLLFHYYDKDFNNEADTPDNFQSRRPNTSFCFLDIRSPGLGDTAMYLCATKAGLNWGETQYFGPGTRLLVL.